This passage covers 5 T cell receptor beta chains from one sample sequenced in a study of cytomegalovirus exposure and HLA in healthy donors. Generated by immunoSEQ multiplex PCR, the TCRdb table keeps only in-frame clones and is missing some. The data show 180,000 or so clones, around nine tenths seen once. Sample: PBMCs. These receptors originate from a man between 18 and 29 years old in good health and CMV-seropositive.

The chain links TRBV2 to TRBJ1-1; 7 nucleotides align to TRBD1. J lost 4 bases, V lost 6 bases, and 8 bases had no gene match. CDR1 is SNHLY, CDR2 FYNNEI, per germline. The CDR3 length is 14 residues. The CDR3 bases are TGTGCCAGCAGGAGGGGGTCAGGGGGCACTGAAGCTTTCTTT. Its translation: CASRRGSGGTEAFF. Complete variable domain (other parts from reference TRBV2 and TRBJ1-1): EPEVTQTPSHQVTQMGQEVILRCVPISNHLYFYWYRQILGQKVEFLVSFYNNEISEKSEIFDDQFSVERPDGSNFTLKIRSTKLEDSAMYFCASRRGSGGTEAFFGQGTRLTVV.

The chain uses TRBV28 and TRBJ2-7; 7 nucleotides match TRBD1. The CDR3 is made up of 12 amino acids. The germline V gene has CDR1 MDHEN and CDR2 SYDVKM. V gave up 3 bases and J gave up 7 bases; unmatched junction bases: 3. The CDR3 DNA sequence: TGTGCCAGCAGTTTTGACAGGGTTGAGCAGTACTTC. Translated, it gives CASSFDRVEQYF.

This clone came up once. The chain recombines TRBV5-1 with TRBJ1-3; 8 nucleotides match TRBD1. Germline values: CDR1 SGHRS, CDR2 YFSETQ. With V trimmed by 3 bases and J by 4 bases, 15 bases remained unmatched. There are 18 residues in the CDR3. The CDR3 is CASSSSDLDRGGGNTIYF. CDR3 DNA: TGCGCCAGCAGCTCCTCGGACCTTGACAGGGGCGGCGGAAACACCATATATTTT.

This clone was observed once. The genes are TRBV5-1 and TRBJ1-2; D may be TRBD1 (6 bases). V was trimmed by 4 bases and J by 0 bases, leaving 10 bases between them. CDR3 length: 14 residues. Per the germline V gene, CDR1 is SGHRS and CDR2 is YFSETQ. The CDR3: CASSQGTTNYGYTF. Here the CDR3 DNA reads TGCGCCAGCAGCCAGGGGACTACTAACTATGGCTACACCTTC.

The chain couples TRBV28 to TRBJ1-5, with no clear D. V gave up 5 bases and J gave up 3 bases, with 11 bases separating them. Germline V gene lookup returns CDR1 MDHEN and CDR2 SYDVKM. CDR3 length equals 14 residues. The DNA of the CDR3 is TGTGCCAGCAGTCCTAGGTGGATCAATCAGCCCCAGCATTTT. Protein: CASSPRWINQPQHF.